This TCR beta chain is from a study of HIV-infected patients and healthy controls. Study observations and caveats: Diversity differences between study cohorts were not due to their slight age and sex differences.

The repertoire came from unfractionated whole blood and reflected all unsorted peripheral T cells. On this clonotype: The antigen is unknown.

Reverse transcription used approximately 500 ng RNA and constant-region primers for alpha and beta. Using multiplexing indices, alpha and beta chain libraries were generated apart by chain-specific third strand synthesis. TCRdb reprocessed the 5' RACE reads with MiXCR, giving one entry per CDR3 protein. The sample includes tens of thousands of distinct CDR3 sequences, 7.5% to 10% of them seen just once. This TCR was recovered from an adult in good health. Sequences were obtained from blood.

The CDR3, as DNA: TGTGCCAGTAGTATTTCCGGAGGGAACACCGGGGAGCTGTTTTTT. Protein sequence: CASSISGGNTGELFF. The chain is built from TRBV19 and TRBJ2-2; D possibly corresponds to TRBD2 (5 bases). The V end lost 3 bases, the J end lost 1 base, and 9 bases lay between the germline ends. CDR1 LNHDA and CDR2 SQIVND come from the germline V gene (reference sequence). The CDR3 has 15 residues.